The 18 T cell receptor beta chains given below trace back to one sample, sequenced in a study of blood T cell repertoires in COVID-19. The assay was immunoSEQ multiplex PCR, and TCRdb's table has in-frame clones only and misses some. The top ten clones hold 10% to 15% of a sample with under 450,000 clones, around 88% of them seen once. Sequencing was done on a sample of peripheral blood. All receptors come from a woman between 50 and 59 years old with COVID-19, enrolled during active disease.

Regarding this clone: Other DNA sequences in the sample encode the same CDR3. This chain joins TRBV12-3 or TRBV12-4 and TRBJ1-1; D gene ambiguous. CDR3 length: 12 amino acids. Trimming removed 5 bases from V and 6 bases from J, with 10 bases in between. CDR3 in amino acids: CASSPRQAEAFF. The CDR3 DNA reads as TGTGCCAGCAGTCCCCGGCAGGCTGAAGCTTTCTTT.

This clone is a singleton in its sample. The gene calls are TRBV19 and TRBJ2-7, with a tentative D call TRBD2 (7 bases). V was clipped by 10 bases and J by 0 bases, with 13 bases between them. The CDR3 contains 13 residues. The germline V gene encodes CDR1 LNHDA and CDR2 SQIVND (reference sequence). As DNA, the CDR3 is TGTGCCACCCGGGGAGGGGGCTCCTACGAGCAGTACTTC. This gives the protein CATRGGGSYEQYF. The full variable domain, rest sourced from reference TRBV19 and TRBJ2-7, is DGGITQSPKYLFRKEGQNVTLSCEQNLNHDAMYWYRQDPGQGLRLIYYSQIVNDFQKGDIAEGYSVSREKKESFPLTVTSAQKNPTAFYLCATRGGGSYEQYFGPGTRLTVT.

The V call is TRBV27, the J call TRBJ2-3; TRBD2 agrees at 12 bases. This CDR3 has 17 amino acids. Germline CDR1 MNHEY, CDR2 SMNVEV (reference sequence). V lost 4 bases, J lost 5 bases, and 10 bases stayed unmatched. CDR3 sequence: CASSSLLAGGQGDTQYF. CDR3 nucleotide sequence: TGTGCCAGCAGTTCCCTCCTAGCGGGGGGGCAGGGAGATACGCAGTATTTT.

The chain links TRBV9 to TRBJ2-5, with a weak D call TRBD2 (6 bases). The CDR3 totals 14 residues. The germline V gene encodes CDR1 SGDLS and CDR2 YYNGEE. V lost 4 bases and J lost 2, with 12 bases in between. CDR3 region: CASSLGTSQETQYF. The DNA for the CDR3 is TGTGCCAGCAGCCTGGGGACTTCTCAAGAGACCCAGTACTTC.

This rearrangement joins TRBV6-5 to TRBJ2-3, with 8 nucleotides matching TRBD2. CDR3 length: 15 amino acids. V trimming: 3 bases; J trimming: 2 bases; junction bases outside the gene matches: 4. CDR1 and CDR2 (germline): MNHEY, SVGAGI. CDR3 sequence reads: CASSYRGGTTDTQYF. As DNA, the CDR3 is TGTGCCAGCAGTTATCGCGGGGGGACCACAGATACGCAGTATTTT.

J is TRBJ2-3 and V is TRBV5-1; the match to TRBD1 covers 9 bases. This CDR3 spans 20 amino acids. Germline-derived CDR1 and CDR2 are SGHRS and YFSETQ. Trimming at V came to 2 bases and at J to 2 bases, leaving 18 bases not matched to a gene. CDR3 residues: CASSLYGTGTPIYSTDTQYF. DNA for the CDR3: TGCGCCAGCAGCTTATATGGGACAGGGACCCCCATCTATTCCACAGATACGCAGTATTTT.

This rearrangement joins TRBV5-1 to TRBJ2-3; 8 bases agree with TRBD2. The V gene's germline CDR1 is SGHRS and CDR2 YFSETQ. The CDR3 has 15 residues. V trimming: 4 bases; J trimming: 5 bases; junction bases outside the gene matches: 9. The chain's CDR3 is CASSPREGGGDTQYF. CDR3 bases: TGCGCCAGCAGCCCCCGGGAGGGGGGAGGAGATACGCAGTATTTT.

This rearrangement joins TRBV27 to TRBJ1-2, with a weak D call TRBD1 (6 bases). CDR1 and CDR2 (germline): MNHEY, SMNVEV (reference sequence). V lost 5 bases to trimming and J lost 0 bases, with 10 bases between them. The CDR3 length is 14 residues. CDR3 loop: CASSPWTANYGYTF. Written as DNA, the CDR3 is TGTGCCAGCAGTCCCTGGACAGCTAACTATGGCTACACCTTC.

The gene calls are TRBV7-8 and TRBJ2-7; possible D gene TRBD2, 5 bases. The CDR3 sequence is 15 residues long. Trimming left V 6 bases short and J 6 bases short, with 21 bases between. Germline CDR1 and CDR2: SGHVS and FQNEAQ. Written as DNA, the CDR3 is TGTGCCAGCAGTGGAACTAGTTCTCCCCTTGGCGAGCAGTACTTC. This gives the protein CASSGTSSPLGEQYF.

This chain joins TRBV10-3 and TRBJ1-4, with D perhaps matching TRBD1 (6 bases). The germline CDR1 and CDR2 sequences are ENHRY and SYGVKD. CDR3 length equals 13 residues. With 10 bases removed from V and 0 bases from J, the gap between germline ends came to 9 bases. The CDR3 coding sequence is TGTGCCACTTCAGGGGCAACTAATGAAAAACTGTTTTTT. It encodes CATSGATNEKLFF.

The CDR3 sequence: CASSSKGQGQGYTF. In nucleotides, the CDR3 is TGTGCCAGCAGCTCGAAAGGACAGGGACAAGGCTACACCTTC. The chain employs TRBV5-4 and TRBJ1-2; TRBD1 matches at 8 bases. This CDR3 contains 14 residues. Germline V lookup: CDR1 SGHNT, CDR2 YYREEE (reference sequence). The J segment lost 8 bases and the V segment lost 3 bases, leaving 9 bases of the junction unmatched.

The rearrangement uses TRBV9 and TRBJ2-1, with 8 bases that match TRBD2. The V gene end was trimmed by 4 bases and the J gene end by 8 bases; junction bases not matched to a gene: 8. The CDR3 is made up of 14 amino acids. Germline assignment: CDR1 SGDLS and CDR2 YYNGEE. The CDR3, as DNA: TGTGCCAGCAGCCCTCGGACTAGCCACGATGAGCAGTTCTTC. This encodes CASSPRTSHDEQFF.

The chain carries TRBV6-6 and TRBJ1-3; D is ambiguous. The CDR3 loop spans 16 amino acids. CDR1 and CDR2 (germline): MNHNY, SVGAGI (reference sequence). V shed 2 bases and J shed 3 bases, with 14 bases lying between them. DNA for the CDR3: TGTGCCAGCAGTTACAAACGGTCTGGTGATGGAAACACCATATATTTT. Translation: CASSYKRSGDGNTIYF.

J is TRBJ2-7 and V is TRBV12-5; D ambiguous. V was trimmed by 2 bases and J by 6 bases, leaving 11 bases between them. CDR3 length equals 13 residues. CDR1 and CDR2 from the germline V gene are LGHNT and FRNRAP. CDR3 DNA sequence: TGTGCTAGTGGTTTGAGAGGTTTGGCCGAGCAGTACTTC. Protein: CASGLRGLAEQYF. The full variable domain, with the rest looked up from reference TRBV12-5 and TRBJ2-7, is DARVTQTPRHKVTEMGQEVTMRCQPILGHNTVFWYRQTMMQGLELLAYFRNRAPLDDSGMPKDRFSAEMPDATLATLKIQPSEPRDSAVYFCASGLRGLAEQYFGPGTRLTVT.

This rearrangement joins TRBV11-3 to TRBJ2-2; 7 positions agree with TRBD2. V shed 1 base, J shed 2 bases, and the junction held 4 bases outside the gene matches. The CDR3 runs to 16 residues. Germline V gene data show CDR1 as SGHNT and CDR2 as YENEEA. CDR3 sequence reads: CASSLGGGFNTGELFF. CDR3 nucleotide sequence: TGTGCCAGCAGCTTAGGGGGAGGGTTCAACACCGGGGAGCTGTTTTTT.

The chain carries TRBV7-2 and TRBJ1-3; weak D call: TRBD1 (5 bases). The CDR3 has 17 amino acids. V was shortened by 4 bases and J by 0 bases, with 16 bases between the two germline ends. Germline V gene lookup returns CDR1 SGHTA and CDR2 FQGNSA. The CDR3, as DNA: TGTGCCAGCAGCTCCTATTTGCTGACAGTCTCTGGAAACACCATATATTTT. Protein sequence: CASSSYLLTVSGNTIYF.

J is TRBJ2-3 and V is TRBV6-5; 10 bases line up with TRBD2. CDR3 length: 15 amino acids. Germline V gene lookup returns CDR1 MNHEY and CDR2 SVGAGI. J lost 5 bases, V lost 4 bases, and 6 bases had no gene match. The CDR3 reads CASSSSGGARDTQYF. CDR3 bases: TGTGCCAGCAGTTCCAGCGGGGGGGCCCGAGATACGCAGTATTTT.

V is TRBV28 and J is TRBJ1-5, with 12 bases that match TRBD1. Germline CDR1 reads MDHEN; CDR2 reads SYDVKM. This CDR3 spans 14 amino acids. V was pared by 5 bases and J by 7 bases, with 3 bases of the junction left unmatched. The CDR3 loop is CASSGTGGRQPQHF. The CDR3 DNA reads as TGTGCCAGCAGTGGGACAGGGGGCCGGCAGCCCCAGCATTTT.